The present TCR beta chain was sequenced within a study of blood T cell repertoires in COVID-19. Study-wide context: Acute-phase and convalescent COVID-19 samples originated in the United States, Italy and Spain. T cells, B-cell-depleted T cells, or PBMCs provided the cDNA or gDNA that served as material.

This CDR3 has 15 amino acids. V was pared by 6 bases and J by 10 bases, with 15 bases of the junction left unmatched. Germline CDR1 MDHEN, CDR2 SYDVKM. In the original processing: Amplification of reference gene primers was used by the study to estimate nucleated cell counts. Produced via immunoSEQ multiplex PCR; TCRdb's table is partial and in-frame only. V, J and clone size are those of that table, while D and trimming were read from the DNA. The top ten hold roughly 2.6% of the sample, which has 130,000 to 150,000 clones, approximately 85% seen once. The chain couples TRBV28 to TRBJ2-1; 7 bases fit TRBD1. This sequence was found in a human donor with acute or convalescent COVID-19. The donor label of this sample is uncertain. Sequencing used peripheral blood. In nucleotides, the CDR3 is TGTGCCAGCAGACGCCCCGGGACAGACGCTCTCGAGCAGTTCTTC. It codes for CASRRPGTDALEQFF.